The 25 T cell receptor beta chains presented below share a single source sample, sequenced in a study of blood T cell repertoires in COVID-19. The table came from immunoSEQ multiplex PCR; TCRdb's copy has only in-frame clones and leaves some out. The data show fewer than 200,000 clones, with around 80% seen just once and roughly 7% held by the top ten. The specimen sequenced was PBMCs or T cells enriched from blood (not recorded which). These receptors were obtained from a man aged 50 or older who had recovered from COVID-19.

The chain recombines TRBV27 with TRBJ2-1, with TRBD1 matching over 9 bases. The germline V gene has CDR1 MNHEY and CDR2 SMNVEV (reference sequence). CDR3 length: 15 residues. Trimming at V came to 3 bases and at J to 9 bases, leaving 9 bases not matched to a gene. The CDR3 region has the DNA TGTGCCAGCAGTTTTTCCGGGACAGGGCTCGGTGAGCAGTTCTTC. Translating it yields CASSFSGTGLGEQFF.

The genes are TRBV5-4 and TRBJ1-6; 10 bases map to TRBD1. V was clipped by 4 bases and J by 2 bases; unmatched bases: 3. This CDR3 has 16 amino acids. In germline, CDR1 is SGHNT, CDR2 YYREEE (reference sequence). In DNA, the CDR3 is TGTGCCAGCAGCCCGACAGGGGGCACCTATAATTCACCCCTCCACTTT. Translated: CASSPTGGTYNSPLHF.

Here the CDR3 DNA reads TGTGCGACCCCAGGCGGGTCCTATGGCTACACCTTC. This encodes CATPGGSYGYTF. The chain joins TRBV7-9 to TRBJ1-2; the D is unclear. The germline gives CDR1 SEHNR, CDR2 FQNEAQ (reference sequence). The CDR3 is 12 amino acids.

V usage is TRBV4-2 and J usage is TRBJ2-5; 7 positions match TRBD2. Germline lookup yields CDR1 LGHNA and CDR2 YNFKEQ. J lost 3 bases, V lost 1 base, and 5 bases had no gene match. This CDR3 spans 15 amino acids. The chain's CDR3 is CASSQAFAGEETQYF. The CDR3 DNA reads TGTGCCAGCAGCCAAGCCTTCGCGGGGGAAGAGACCCAGTACTTC.

The chain recombines TRBV19 with TRBJ1-3; D is uncertain. Germline values: CDR1 LNHDA, CDR2 SQIVND (reference sequence). The germline V and J ends were trimmed by 0 bases and 0 bases, with 6 bases remaining between them. This CDR3 has 15 residues. The CDR3 DNA reads TGTGCCAGTAGTATAGACGGGATCTCTGGAAACACCATATATTTT. It translates to CASSIDGISGNTIYF.

This clone was picked up one time. The rearrangement uses TRBV12-2 and TRBJ1-3. TRBV12-2 constitutes a pseudogene. The CDR3 is made up of 18 amino acids. The CDR3 bases are TGTGCAAGTCGCTTAGGATCTAGGGAGGGGAACTCTGGAAACACCATATATTTT. Amino acids: CASRLGSREGNSGNTIYF.

The rearrangement joins TRBV5-5 to TRBJ2-1; the D gene is possibly TRBD1 (6 bases). The V gene's germline CDR1 is SGHKS and CDR2 YYEKEE (reference sequence). The CDR3 is 15 residues long. V gave up 4 bases and J gave up 6 bases, with 17 bases separating them. CDR3 residues: CASSRGQTYFNEQFF. CDR3 nucleotide sequence: TGTGCCAGCAGCCGAGGACAGACCTATTTCAATGAGCAGTTCTTC.

This chain connects TRBV9 to TRBJ2-5; a weak D match, TRBD1 (5 bases). Trimming pared 2 bases from V and 5 bases from J, leaving 19 bases between. The CDR3 loop spans 16 amino acids. The germline CDR1 and CDR2 sequences are SGDLS and YYNGEE. The DNA for the CDR3 is TGTGCCAGCAGCGTTTCTTCTGGGGCCGTTTGGGAGACCCAGTACTTC. Its protein is CASSVSSGAVWETQYF.

V is TRBV6-1 and J is TRBJ1-6; D may be TRBD1 (5 bases). V gave up 0 bases and J gave up 7 bases, with 10 bases separating them. The CDR3 runs 15 residues. Germline V gene sequence: CDR1 MNHNS, CDR2 SASEGT. The CDR3 loop is CASSEAGAVNSPLHF. Here the CDR3 DNA reads TGTGCCAGCAGTGAAGCAGGGGCAGTGAATTCACCCCTCCACTTT.

The rearrangement joins TRBV19 to TRBJ1-5; unclear D gene. This CDR3 region has 14 residues. Germline V gives CDR1 LNHDA, CDR2 SQIVND (reference sequence). Trimming pared 7 bases from V and 5 bases from J, leaving 15 bases between. This CDR3 reads CASKRLYIDQPQHF. CDR3 bases: TGTGCCAGTAAGAGGTTGTATATTGATCAGCCCCAGCATTTT.

Concerning this clone itself: Germline and junction disagree at one end, which may indicate a read error. The rearrangement uses TRBV7-7 and TRBJ2-3; tentatively, D is TRBD2 (6 bases). Germline assignment: CDR1 SSHAT and CDR2 FNYEAQ (reference sequence). The CDR3 is made up of 14 amino acids. This chain's CDR3 is CASSPGTYTDTQYF. CDR3 coding DNA: TGTGCTAGCAGCCCCGGGACTTACACAGATACGCAGTATTTT.

The rearrangement links TRBV5-1 to TRBJ1-1; D gene ambiguous. Trimming left V 0 bases short and J 2 bases short, with 5 bases between. Germline CDR1 and CDR2: SGHRS and YFSETQ. The CDR3 is 13 amino acids. The CDR3 here is CASSLEHNTEAFF. The CDR3 DNA reads TGCGCCAGCAGCTTGGAACACAACACTGAAGCTTTCTTT. The whole variable domain, filled in from reference TRBV5-1 and TRBJ1-1, reads KAGVTQTPRYLIKTRGQQVTLSCSPISGHRSVSWYQQTPGQGLQFLFEYFSETQRNKGNFPGRFSGRQFSNSRSEMNVSTLELGDSALYLCASSLEHNTEAFFGQGTRLTVV.

This clone was counted only a few times. The chain links TRBV5-1 to TRBJ2-3, with 7 positions matching TRBD2. The CDR3 is made up of 16 amino acids. Germline V gene data show CDR1 as SGHRS and CDR2 as YFSETQ. V was pared by 4 bases and J by 5 bases, with 13 bases of the junction left unmatched. The CDR3 sequence: CASSLDGRGRGDTQYF. The CDR3 nucleotides read TGCGCCAGCAGCCTCGACGGGCGAGGGAGGGGAGATACGCAGTATTTT. The full variable domain, in which reference TRBV5-1 and TRBJ2-3 provide the parts outside the CDR3, is KAGVTQTPRYLIKTRGQQVTLSCSPISGHRSVSWYQQTPGQGLQFLFEYFSETQRNKGNFPGRFSGRQFSNSRSEMNVSTLELGDSALYLCASSLDGRGRGDTQYFGPGTRLTVL.

The rearrangement links TRBV7-8 to TRBJ1-1; TRBD1 agrees at 10 bases. CDR3 length: 17 residues. The V segment lost 5 bases and the J segment 4 bases; nucleotides outside the gene matches: 13. Germline CDR1 and CDR2: SGHVS and FQNEAQ. The CDR3 coding sequence is TGTGCCAGCAGCCCACGGACAGGGGGGCTCGGGGGCACTGAAGCTTTCTTT. As protein: CASSPRTGGLGGTEAFF.

The CDR3 is CASSRSGTGNYNEQFF. CDR3 in DNA: TGTGCCAGCAGTCGATCCGGGACAGGGAACTACAATGAGCAGTTCTTC. The chain uses TRBV2 and TRBJ2-1; TRBD1 matches at 9 bases. V was clipped by 5 bases and J by 3 bases; unmatched bases: 8. In germline, CDR1 is SNHLY, CDR2 FYNNEI. The CDR3 runs to 16 residues.

The chain has TRBV6-1 and TRBJ1-1; D gene ambiguous. This CDR3 spans 12 amino acids. In germline, CDR1 is MNHNS, CDR2 SASEGT. Trimming removed 2 bases at V and 4 bases at J, with 5 bases between. The CDR3 is CASSEHFTEAFF. The CDR3 nucleotides read TGTGCCAGCAGTGAACATTTCACTGAAGCTTTCTTT.

The chain uses TRBV6-5 and TRBJ2-7, with a possible D match to TRBD1 (7 bases). Germline V gene sequence: CDR1 MNHEY, CDR2 SVGAGI. This CDR3 contains 15 residues. Trimming took 2 bases from V and 2 from J, leaving 13 bases between them. CDR3 nucleotides: TGTGCCAGCAGTTACAGCCAGGGGGGCGCCTACGAGCAGTACTTC. Amino acid sequence: CASSYSQGGAYEQYF.

This clone has a single count. The chain is built from TRBV11-2 and TRBJ1-2, with TRBD1 matching 8 bases. V shed 4 bases and J 8 bases; nucleotides not matched to a gene: 6. The germline gives CDR1 SGHAT, CDR2 FQNNGV. The CDR3 is 13 residues long. CDR3 region: CASSYGQGEGYTF. The DNA of the CDR3 is TGTGCCAGCAGCTATGGACAGGGTGAGGGCTACACCTTC.

The chain couples TRBV12-5 to TRBJ1-5, with D uncertain. V lost 0 bases, J lost 2 bases, and 14 bases lay in between. This CDR3 contains 17 residues. Germline V CDR1 and CDR2: LGHNT, FRNRAP. The CDR3 bases are TGTGCTAGTGGTTTGGTATCTACCGCGGAAGGCAATCAGCCCCAGCATTTT. Translation: CASGLVSTAEGNQPQHF.

This sequence joins TRBV2 and TRBJ1-1, with 7 bases fitting TRBD1. The CDR3 spans 13 residues. V lost 3 bases and J lost 4; bases outside the gene matches: 2. Germline values: CDR1 SNHLY, CDR2 FYNNEI. CDR3 protein: CASSDTGVTEAFF. The CDR3 nucleotides read TGTGCCAGCAGTGACACAGGGGTCACTGAAGCTTTCTTT.

This clone came up once. The chain carries TRBV12-3 or TRBV12-4 and TRBJ1-2; D gene unclear. The V and J ends lost 3 bases and 7 bases respectively, with 9 bases between them. This CDR3 contains 12 residues. This chain's CDR3 is CASSFFEGGYTF. CDR3 coding DNA: TGTGCCAGCAGTTTCTTTGAGGGTGGCTACACCTTC.

The chain couples TRBV7-9 to TRBJ1-4; 9 bases are a match to TRBD1. Per germline, CDR1 SEHNR and CDR2 FQNEAQ (reference sequence). This CDR3 is 15 amino acids long. V was pared by 5 bases and J by 7 bases, with 8 bases of the junction left unmatched. CDR3 bases: TGTGCCAGCAGCCCGGGACAGGGCCGCAGTGAAAAACTGTTTTTT. Amino acid sequence: CASSPGQGRSEKLFF.

This chain uses TRBV5-5 with TRBJ1-2; weak D call: TRBD1 (6 bases). Deletions cut 1 base from V and 0 bases from J, with 10 bases between. The germline V gene has CDR1 SGHKS and CDR2 YYEKEE (reference sequence). The CDR3 covers 15 residues. The DNA of the CDR3 is TGTGCCAGCAGCTTGCAGACAGGTACTAACTATGGCTACACCTTC. It encodes CASSLQTGTNYGYTF.

The rearrangement joins TRBV5-1 to TRBJ1-4, with 10 bases identical to TRBD1. The CDR3 consists of 14 residues. From germline, CDR1 is SGHRS and CDR2 YFSETQ. J gave up 11 bases and V 7 bases, and 11 bases lay outside the gene matches. CDR3 residues: CASGQGDVGSKLFF. The DNA for the CDR3 is TGCGCCAGCGGACAGGGGGACGTAGGGTCGAAACTGTTTTTT.

The V gene is TRBV5-5, the J gene TRBJ2-2, with D possibly TRBD1 on 5 matching bases. Germline V gene sequence: CDR1 SGHKS, CDR2 YYEKEE (reference sequence). V lost 2 bases, J lost 2 bases, and 10 bases lay in between. CDR3 size: 15 residues. The CDR3 sequence: CASSFGQGNTGELFF. In DNA, the CDR3 is TGTGCCAGCAGCTTCGGGCAGGGAAACACCGGGGAGCTGTTTTTT. Full variable domain (rest looked up from reference TRBV5-5 and TRBJ2-2): DAGVTQSPTHLIKTRGQQVTLRCSPISGHKSVSWYQQVLGQGPQFIFQYYEKEERGRGNFPDRFSARQFPNYSSELNVNALLLGDSALYLCASSFGQGNTGELFFGEGSRLTVL.